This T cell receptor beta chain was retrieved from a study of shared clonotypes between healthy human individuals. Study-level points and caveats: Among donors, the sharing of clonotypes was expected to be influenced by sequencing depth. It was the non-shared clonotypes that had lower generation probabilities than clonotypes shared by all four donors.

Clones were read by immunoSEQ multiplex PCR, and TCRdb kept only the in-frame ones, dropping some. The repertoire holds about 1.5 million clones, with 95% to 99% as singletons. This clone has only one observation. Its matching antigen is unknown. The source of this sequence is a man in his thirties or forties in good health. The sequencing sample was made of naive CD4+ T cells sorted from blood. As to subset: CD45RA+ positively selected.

Here the CDR3 reads CASSRDRETQYF. The CDR3 DNA reads TGTGCCAGCAGCCGGGACAGAGAGACCCAGTACTTC. This rearrangement joins TRBV11-3 to TRBJ2-5; 7 bases are shared with TRBD1. CDR3 length: 12 residues. The junction had 1 base not matched to a gene; V was cut back by 5 bases and J by 4 bases. Germline V lookup: CDR1 SGHNT, CDR2 YENEEA. The complete variable domain, with remaining parts taken from reference TRBV11-3 and TRBJ2-5, reads EAGVVQSPRYKIIEKKQPVAFWCNPISGHNTLYWYLQNLGQGPELLIRYENEEAVDDSQLPKDRFSAERLKGVDSTLKIQPAELGDSAVYLCASSRDRETQYFGPGTRLLVL.